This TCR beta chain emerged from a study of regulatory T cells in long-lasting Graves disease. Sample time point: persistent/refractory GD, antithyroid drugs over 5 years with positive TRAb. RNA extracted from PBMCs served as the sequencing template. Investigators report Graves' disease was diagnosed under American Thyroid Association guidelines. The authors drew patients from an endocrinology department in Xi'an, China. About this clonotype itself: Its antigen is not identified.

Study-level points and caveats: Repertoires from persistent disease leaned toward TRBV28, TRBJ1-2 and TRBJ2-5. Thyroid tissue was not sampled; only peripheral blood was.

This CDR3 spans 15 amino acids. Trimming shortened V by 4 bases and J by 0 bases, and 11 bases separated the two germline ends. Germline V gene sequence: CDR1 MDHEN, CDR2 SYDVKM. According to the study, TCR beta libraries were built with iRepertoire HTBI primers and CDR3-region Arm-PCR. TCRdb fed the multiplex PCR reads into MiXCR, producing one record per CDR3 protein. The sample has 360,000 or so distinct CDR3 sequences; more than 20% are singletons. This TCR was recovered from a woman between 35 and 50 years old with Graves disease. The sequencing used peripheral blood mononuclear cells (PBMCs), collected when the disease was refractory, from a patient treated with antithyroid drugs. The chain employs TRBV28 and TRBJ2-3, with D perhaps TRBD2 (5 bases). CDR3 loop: CASSSPSSSTDTQYF. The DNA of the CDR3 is TGTGCCAGCAGTTCCCCTAGCAGCAGCACAGATACGCAGTATTTT.